A single sample gave rise to the 9 T cell receptor beta chains below, sequenced in a study of blood T cells in healthy people across ages. It was with a sample-barcoded 5' primer and a J-beta primer mix that a second PCR of roughly 6 to 12 cycles was run. TCRdb independently ran MiXCR on the 5' RACE reads; one entry per CDR3 protein. The sample shows roughly 1.5 million distinct CDR3 sequences, around 40% of them seen only once. Sequencing was done on a sample of blood. These receptors were collected from a woman under 30 in good health.

This clonotype turned up a few times. This chain uses TRBV7-2 with TRBJ2-1, with 16 bases lining up with TRBD2. Germline V CDR1 and CDR2: SGHTA, FQGNSA. This CDR3 contains 19 residues. After removal of 0 bases from V and 2 bases from J, the junction contained 4 bases not matched to a gene. CDR3: CASSLAPGLAGGTYNEQFF. CDR3 sequence (DNA): TGTGCCAGCAGCTTAGCGCCGGGACTAGCGGGAGGGACCTACAATGAGCAGTTCTTC.

This clonotype was picked up one time. DNA for the CDR3: TGTGCCAGCAGCCAATCGGGGACAGATGAAGAGACCCAGTTCTTC. Residues: CASSQSGTDEETQFF. The rearrangement uses TRBV3-1 and TRBJ2-1; 7 positions match TRBD1. The V and J ends lost 2 bases and 13 bases, in that order; junction bases with no gene match: 14. CDR3 length: 15 amino acids. The germline V gene encodes CDR1 LGHDT and CDR2 YNNKEL (reference sequence).

This chain joins TRBV27 and TRBJ1-4; no firm D call. V was shortened by 5 bases and J by 7 bases, with 14 bases between the two germline ends. CDR3 length: 14 amino acids. Looked up from germline, CDR1 is MNHEY and CDR2 is SMNVEV (reference sequence). CDR3 loop: CASSVRGLGEKLFF. In DNA form, the CDR3 reads TGTGCCAGCAGTGTTCGAGGCCTTGGTGAAAAACTGTTTTTT.

This clonotype was found a few times. The chain uses TRBV28 and TRBJ2-5; D perhaps matches TRBD1 (5 bases). V dropped 3 bases and J dropped 5 bases, with 10 bases sitting between them. CDR1 and CDR2 from the germline V gene are MDHEN and SYDVKM. The CDR3 runs to 13 residues. This chain's CDR3 is CASSFRAKETQYF. The CDR3 DNA reads as TGTGCCAGCAGTTTCAGGGCCAAGGAGACCCAGTACTTC. Full variable domain (remainder filled in from reference TRBV28 and TRBJ2-5): DVKVTQSSRYLVKRTGEKVFLECVQDMDHENMFWYRQDPGLGLRLIYFSYDVKMKEKGDIPEGYSVSREKKERFSLILESASTNQTSMYLCASSFRAKETQYFGPGTRLLVL.

This clonotype was counted at least ten times. The chain links TRBV13 to TRBJ2-7, with TRBD2 matching 8 bases. V was pared by 4 bases and J by 3 bases, with 5 bases of the junction left unmatched. The germline gives CDR1 PRHDT, CDR2 FYEKMQ (reference sequence). CDR3 size: 14 residues. The CDR3 coding sequence is TGTGCCAGCAGCTCAGGACTAGCCTACTACGAGCAGTACTTC. Its translation is CASSSGLAYYEQYF.

This clonotype appeared a few times. This sequence joins TRBV4-2 and TRBJ2-3; D is possibly TRBD2 (6 bases). Germline values: CDR1 LGHNA, CDR2 YNFKEQ. This CDR3 is built from 17 residues. Trimming removed 5 bases from V and 4 bases from J, with 22 bases in between. The CDR3 DNA reads as TGTGCCAGCAGCTCCACAGATGGCAGGGTAGCGGCAGATACGCAGTATTTT. Its translation is CASSSTDGRVAADTQYF.

The chain joins TRBV4-2 to TRBJ2-3; unclear D gene. Trimming pared 1 base from V and 0 bases from J, leaving 8 bases between. This CDR3 has 15 amino acids. Germline loops: CDR1 LGHNA, CDR2 YNFKEQ. The CDR3 loop is CASSQGTWSTDTQYF. DNA for the CDR3: TGTGCCAGCAGCCAAGGGACCTGGAGCACAGATACGCAGTATTTT.

This chain's CDR3 is CASGPITSGGLQYF. CDR3 DNA sequence: TGTGCCAGCGGCCCTATTACTAGCGGGGGGCTGCAGTACTTC. V gene TRBV14 combines with J gene TRBJ2-5; 12 positions agree with TRBD2. The CDR3 covers 14 residues. Germline lookup yields CDR1 SGHDN and CDR2 FVKESK. The J segment lost 11 bases and the V segment lost 8 bases, leaving 12 bases of the junction unmatched.

This clonotype was seen more than once but under ten times. This rearrangement joins TRBV16 to TRBJ1-2; 7 bases line up with TRBD1. The CDR3 consists of 14 residues. Trimming cost V 4 bases and J 7 bases; bases outside gene matches: 9. The germline V gene has CDR1 KGHSY and CDR2 FQNENV. CDR3 sequence (DNA): TGTGCCAGCAGCCCCACCAGAGACAGGGCTGGCTACACCTTC. This sequence encodes CASSPTRDRAGYTF.